This T cell receptor (beta chain) was captured by sequencing in a study of CD8 T cell repertoires and HIV-1 epitope variants. About the study: Controls included no peptide, Ebola AY9 epitope, and a CMV, EBV, flu pool.

Clones were sequenced by immunoSEQ multiplex PCR, and TCRdb holds only the in-frame ones, with some missing. Counted here are about 6,600 clones, approximately 70% occurring once; the ten biggest clones make up around two fifths. This clone was counted a few times. Its antigen is unknown. Germline CDR1 LNHDA, CDR2 SQIVND (reference sequence). The V end was cut by 9 bases, the J end by 4 bases, with 9 bases between. The CDR3 consists of 11 residues. J is TRBJ1-2 and V is TRBV19, with TRBD1 as a possible D gene (5 bases). Sequenced sample: cultured CD8+ T cells derived from PBMCs. The clonotype was recovered from a male donor with HIV. CDR3 in DNA: TGTGCCAGCTCTCAGGGCTATGGCTACACCTTC. Protein sequence: CASSQGYGYTF.